The clone carrying this T cell receptor (beta chain) was detected only once. Its antigen is not known. This entry is derived from a study of a mutant IDH1 vaccine in newly diagnosed glioma. As for the study in general: Vaccine administration was initiated 4-6 weeks following radiotherapy alone, or with temozolomide cycles. Receipt of radiotherapy, temozolomide, or both preceded the study, and most received both. Mean patient age was around 40 years; 62.5% were male and roughly 38% female.

TCRdb keeps only in-frame clones here, not all; method: immunoSEQ multiplex PCR. This table holds under 45,000 clones, less than 85% found once. Indicated time point: week 23, last vaccination. Vaccine doses each comprised 300 ug of mutant IDH1 20-mer peptide, with topical imiquimod. In every donor, the tumor was a new WHO grade 3 or 4 IDH1-mutant, ATRX-lost astrocytoma. This CDR3 region has 13 residues. Germline V lookup: CDR1 MNHEY, CDR2 SMNVEV (reference sequence). V lost 6 bases and J lost 3, with 12 bases in between. The rearrangement joins TRBV27 to TRBJ2-7, with D tentatively TRBD1 or TRBD2 (5 bases each). Sequenced material: PBMCs, taken from a glioma patient whose treatment included an IDH1 peptide vaccine. The source of this sequence is a woman aged 18-29 years with glioma. Some clones in this sample may be carry-over from other donors' samples. CDR3 sequence (DNA): TGTGCCAGCAGCCCTACGGGGCTCTACGAGCAGTACTTC. Amino acid sequence: CASSPTGLYEQYF.